The T cell receptor beta chain described here comes from a study of cytomegalovirus exposure and HLA in healthy donors. This clone has just a few counts. The antigen is unknown. Broader study findings: Researchers counted around 160 TCR beta chains as cytomegalovirus-associated.

Amplification used 60 Vbeta primers and 13 Jbeta primers. Profiled with immunoSEQ multiplex PCR; TCRdb holds only in-frame clones, not every one. The sample lists tens of thousands of clones, roughly 60% occurring once. Germline V CDR1 and CDR2: SGHRS, YFSETQ. The CDR3 consists of 14 residues. With 3 bases removed from V and 9 bases from J, the gap between germline ends came to 17 bases. The specimen sequenced was PBMCs. The chain is built from TRBV5-1 and TRBJ2-3; D uncertain. The sequence was collected from a human donor in good health. This CDR3 reads CASSYWAYSITQYF. The CDR3 coding sequence is TGCGCCAGCAGCTATTGGGCCTACTCGATAACGCAGTATTTT.